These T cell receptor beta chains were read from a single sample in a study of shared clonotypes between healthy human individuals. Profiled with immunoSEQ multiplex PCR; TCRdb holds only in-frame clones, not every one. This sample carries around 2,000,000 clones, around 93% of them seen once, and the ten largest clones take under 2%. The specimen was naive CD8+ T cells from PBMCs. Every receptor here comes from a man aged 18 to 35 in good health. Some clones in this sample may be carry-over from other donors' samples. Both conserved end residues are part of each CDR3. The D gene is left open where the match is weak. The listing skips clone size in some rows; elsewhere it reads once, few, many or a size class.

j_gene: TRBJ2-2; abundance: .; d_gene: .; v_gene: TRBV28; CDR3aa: CASSPSSGDTGELFF; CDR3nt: TGTGCCAGCAGTCCCTCCTCAGGGGACACCGGGGAGCTGTTTTTT
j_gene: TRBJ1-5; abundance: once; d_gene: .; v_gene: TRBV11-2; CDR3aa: CASSLDGNSNQPQHF; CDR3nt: TGTGCCAGCAGCTTAGACGGAAATAGCAATCAGCCCCAGCATTTT
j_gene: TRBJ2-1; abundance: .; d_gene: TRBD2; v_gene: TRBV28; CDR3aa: CASRIAGERYNNEQFF; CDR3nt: TGTGCCAGCAGGATAGCGGGAGAGAGGTACAACAATGAGCAGTTCTTC
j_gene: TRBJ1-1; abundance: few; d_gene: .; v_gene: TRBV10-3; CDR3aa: CAISENQYTEAFF; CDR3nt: TGTGCCATCAGTGAGAATCAATACACTGAAGCTTTCTTT
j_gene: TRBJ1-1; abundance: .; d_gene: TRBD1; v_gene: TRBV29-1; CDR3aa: CSVFDRDRGTEAFF; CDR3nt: TGCAGCGTTTTTGACCGGGACAGGGGCACTGAAGCTTTCTTT
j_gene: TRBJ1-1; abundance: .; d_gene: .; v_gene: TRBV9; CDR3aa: CASSHEGGMNTEAFF; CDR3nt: TGTGCCAGCAGCCACGAAGGGGGGATGAACACTGAAGCTTTCTTT
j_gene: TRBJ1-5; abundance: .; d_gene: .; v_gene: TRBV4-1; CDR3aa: CASSQGKGVNQPQHF; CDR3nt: TGCGCCAGCAGCCAAGGAAAGGGGGTCAATCAGCCCCAGCATTTT
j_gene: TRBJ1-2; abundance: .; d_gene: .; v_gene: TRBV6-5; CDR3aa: CASTPRGFGHYGYTF; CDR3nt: TGTGCCAGCACTCCTAGGGGGTTCGGTCACTATGGCTACACCTTC
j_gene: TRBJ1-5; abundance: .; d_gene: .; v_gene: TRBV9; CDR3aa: CASSPTPAVGQPQHF; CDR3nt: TGTGCCAGCAGCCCTACACCCGCCGTTGGTCAGCCCCAGCATTTT
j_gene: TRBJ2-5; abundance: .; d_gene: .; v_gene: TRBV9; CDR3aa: CASSVRQGQETQYF; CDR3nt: TGTGCCAGCAGCGTAAGGCAGGGCCAAGAGACCCAGTACTTC
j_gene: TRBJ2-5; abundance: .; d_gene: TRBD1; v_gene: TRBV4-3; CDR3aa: CASSQVLDRGYETQYF; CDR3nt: TGCGCCAGCAGCCAAGTTTTGGACAGGGGGTATGAGACCCAGTACTTC
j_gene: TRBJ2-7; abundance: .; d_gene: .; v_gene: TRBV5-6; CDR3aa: CASSSGSRPYEQYF; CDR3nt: TGTGCCAGCAGCTCCGGGAGTAGACCCTACGAGCAGTACTTC
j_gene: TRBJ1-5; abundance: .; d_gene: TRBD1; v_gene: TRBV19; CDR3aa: CASSTQTGQGNQPQHF; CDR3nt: TGTGCCAGTAGTACCCAGACAGGGCAGGGCAATCAGCCCCAGCATTTT
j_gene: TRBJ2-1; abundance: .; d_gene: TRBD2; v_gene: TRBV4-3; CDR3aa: CASSHPGLAGDYNEQFF; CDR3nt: TGCGCCAGCAGCCACCCTGGACTAGCGGGGGATTACAATGAGCAGTTCTTC
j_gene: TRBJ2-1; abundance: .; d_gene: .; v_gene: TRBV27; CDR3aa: CASSLSWDNEQFF; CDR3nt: TGTGCCAGCAGTTTATCGTGGGACAATGAGCAGTTCTTC
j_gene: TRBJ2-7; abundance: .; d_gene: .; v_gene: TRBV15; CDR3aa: CATSREGHSYEQYF; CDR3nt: TGTGCCACCAGCAGAGAGGGGCACTCCTACGAGCAGTACTTC
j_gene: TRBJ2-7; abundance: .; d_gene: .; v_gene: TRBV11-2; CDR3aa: CASSSRGGGPYEQYF; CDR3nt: TGTGCCAGCAGCTCACGTGGTGGGGGTCCGTACGAGCAGTACTTC
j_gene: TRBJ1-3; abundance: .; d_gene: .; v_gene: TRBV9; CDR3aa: CASSESPGDSGNTIYF; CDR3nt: TGTGCCAGCAGCGAGTCCCCGGGCGACTCTGGAAACACCATATATTTT
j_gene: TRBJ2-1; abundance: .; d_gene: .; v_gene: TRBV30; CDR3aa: CAWSVGVEQFF; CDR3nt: TGTGCCTGGAGTGTGGGCGTGGAGCAGTTCTTC
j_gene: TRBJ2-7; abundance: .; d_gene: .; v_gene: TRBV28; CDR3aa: CGAGSPYGEQYF; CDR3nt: TGTGGCGCAGGGTCTCCTTACGGCGAGCAGTACTTC
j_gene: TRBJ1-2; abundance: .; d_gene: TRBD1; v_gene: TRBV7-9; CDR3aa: CASNRGPYGYTF; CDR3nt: TGTGCTAGCAACAGGGGGCCCTATGGCTACACCTTC
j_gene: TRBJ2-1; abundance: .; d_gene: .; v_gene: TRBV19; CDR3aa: CASSISLNYNEQFF; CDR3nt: TGTGCCAGTAGTATAAGTCTAAACTACAATGAGCAGTTCTTC
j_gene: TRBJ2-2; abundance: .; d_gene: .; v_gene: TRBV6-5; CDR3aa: CASIGERGTGELFF; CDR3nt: TGTGCCAGCATAGGGGAAAGGGGAACCGGGGAGCTGTTTTTT
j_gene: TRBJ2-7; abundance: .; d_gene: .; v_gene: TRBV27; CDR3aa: CASRFGAIPSYEQYF; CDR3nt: TGTGCCAGCAGATTTGGGGCTATCCCTTCCTACGAGCAGTACTTC
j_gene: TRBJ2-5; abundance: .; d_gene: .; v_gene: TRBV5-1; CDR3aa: CASSLLKVGRETQYF; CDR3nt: TGCGCCAGCAGCTTGCTAAAGGTTGGGAGGGAGACCCAGTACTTC
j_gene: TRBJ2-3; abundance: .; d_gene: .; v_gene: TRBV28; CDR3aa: CASSQVGRGWSTDTQYF; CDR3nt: TGTGCCAGCAGCCAAGTGGGTCGGGGATGGAGCACAGATACGCAGTATTTT
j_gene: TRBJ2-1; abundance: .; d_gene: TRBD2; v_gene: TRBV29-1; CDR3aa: CSVGIAGGPGNEQFF; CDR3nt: TGCAGCGTTGGAATAGCGGGAGGGCCAGGCAATGAGCAGTTCTTC
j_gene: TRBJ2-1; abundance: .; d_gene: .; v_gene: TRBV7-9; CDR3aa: CASSHRQDLSYNEQFF; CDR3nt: TGTGCCAGCAGCCATCGACAGGACCTATCCTACAATGAGCAGTTCTTC
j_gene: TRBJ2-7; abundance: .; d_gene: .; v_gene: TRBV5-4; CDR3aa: CASSFSGNYEQYF; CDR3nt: TGTGCCAGCAGCTTTTCGGGAAACTACGAGCAGTACTTC
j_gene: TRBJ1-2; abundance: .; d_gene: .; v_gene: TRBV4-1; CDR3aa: CASSQEGAGPVGGYTF; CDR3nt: TGCGCCAGCAGCCAAGAAGGGGCAGGGCCCGTCGGGGGCTACACCTTC
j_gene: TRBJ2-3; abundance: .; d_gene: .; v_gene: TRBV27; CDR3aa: CASSLYFTDGSTDTQYF; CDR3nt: TGTGCCAGCAGTCTGTACTTCACCGACGGTAGCACAGATACGCAGTATTTT
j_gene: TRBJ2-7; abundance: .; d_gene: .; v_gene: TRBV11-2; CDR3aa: CASSLGILASHEQYF; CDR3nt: TGTGCCAGCAGCTTAGGGATACTAGCATCGCACGAGCAGTACTTC
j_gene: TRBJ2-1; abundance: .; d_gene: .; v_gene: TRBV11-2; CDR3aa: CASSLSFGAEQFF; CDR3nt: TGTGCCAGCAGCTTGAGCTTTGGAGCTGAGCAGTTCTTC
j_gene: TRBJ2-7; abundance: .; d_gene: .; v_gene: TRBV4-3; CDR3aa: CASSQDGGTYEQYF; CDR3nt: TGCGCCAGCAGCCAAGATGGCGGGACCTACGAGCAGTACTTC
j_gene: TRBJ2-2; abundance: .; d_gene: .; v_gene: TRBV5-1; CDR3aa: CASSLLGLWTGELFF; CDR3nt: TGCGCCAGCAGCTTGTTGGGGCTGTGGACCGGGGAGCTGTTTTTT
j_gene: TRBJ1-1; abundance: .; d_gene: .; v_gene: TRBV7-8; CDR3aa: CASSLGAGEVTEAFF; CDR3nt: TGTGCCAGCAGCCTAGGAGCGGGGGAGGTAACTGAAGCTTTCTTT
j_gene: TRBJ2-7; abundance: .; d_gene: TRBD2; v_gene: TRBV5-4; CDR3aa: CASSYLAGGLEEQYF; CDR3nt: TGTGCCAGCAGTTACCTAGCGGGAGGGCTGGAAGAGCAGTACTTC
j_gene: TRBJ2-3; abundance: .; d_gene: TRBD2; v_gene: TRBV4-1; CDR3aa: CASSQDPSGKGADTQYF; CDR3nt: TGCGCCAGCAGCCAGGACCCTAGCGGGAAGGGGGCAGATACGCAGTATTTT
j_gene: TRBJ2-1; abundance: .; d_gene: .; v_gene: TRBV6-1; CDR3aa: CASSDLSGISEQFF; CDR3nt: TGTGCCAGCAGTGATCTTTCGGGGATTAGTGAGCAGTTCTTC
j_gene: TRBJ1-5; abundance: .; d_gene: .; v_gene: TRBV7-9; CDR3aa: CASSPRDGSNQPQHF; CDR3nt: TGTGCCAGCAGCCCACGGGACGGTAGCAATCAGCCCCAGCATTTT
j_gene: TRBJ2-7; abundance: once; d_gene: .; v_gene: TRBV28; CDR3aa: CASSKIPYEQYF; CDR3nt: TGTGCCAGCAGTAAGATCCCGTACGAGCAGTACTTC
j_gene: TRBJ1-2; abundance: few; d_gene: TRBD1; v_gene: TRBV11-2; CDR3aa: CASSYKTGANGYTF; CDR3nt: TGTGCCAGCAGCTATAAGACAGGGGCCAATGGCTACACCTTC
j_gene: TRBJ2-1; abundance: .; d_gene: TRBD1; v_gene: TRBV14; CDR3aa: CASSQPHLGQDYNEQFF; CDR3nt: TGTGCCAGCAGCCAACCACACTTGGGACAGGACTACAATGAGCAGTTCTTC
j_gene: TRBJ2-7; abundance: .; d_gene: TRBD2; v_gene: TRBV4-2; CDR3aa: CASSQDLGSGRGEQYF; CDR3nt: TGTGCCAGCAGCCAAGATCTGGGATCCGGGAGGGGCGAGCAGTACTTC
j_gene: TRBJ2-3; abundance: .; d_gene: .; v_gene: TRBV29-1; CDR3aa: CSAHTDTQYF; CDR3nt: TGCAGCGCCCACACAGATACGCAGTATTTT
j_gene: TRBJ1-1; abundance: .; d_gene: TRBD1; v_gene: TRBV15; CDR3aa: CATSRETGGLFSLAFF; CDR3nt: TGTGCCACCAGCAGAGAGACAGGGGGGTTGTTCAGCTTAGCTTTCTTT
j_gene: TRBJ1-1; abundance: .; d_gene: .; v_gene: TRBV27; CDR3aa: CASSQRTHQTDGTTEAFF; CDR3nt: TGTGCCAGCAGCCAAAGGACCCACCAGACGGACGGTACTACTGAAGCTTTCTTT
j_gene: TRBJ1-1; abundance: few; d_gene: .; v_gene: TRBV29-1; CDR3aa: CSDSTFLAEAFF; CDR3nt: TGCAGCGATAGCACCTTTTTGGCCGAAGCTTTCTTT
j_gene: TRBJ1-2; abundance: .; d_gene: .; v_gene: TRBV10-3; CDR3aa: CAISESQGSYGYTF; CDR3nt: TGTGCCATCAGTGAGTCGCAGGGAAGCTATGGCTACACCTTC
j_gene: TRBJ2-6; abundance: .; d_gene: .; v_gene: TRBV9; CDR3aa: CASSVARRGTGANVLTF; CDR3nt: TGTGCCAGCAGCGTAGCTAGAAGGGGCACTGGGGCCAACGTCCTGACTTTC
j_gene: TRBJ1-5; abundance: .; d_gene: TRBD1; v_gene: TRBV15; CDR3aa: CATSRGGTAMNQPQHF; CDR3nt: TGTGCCACCAGCAGAGGGGGGACAGCGATGAATCAGCCCCAGCATTTT
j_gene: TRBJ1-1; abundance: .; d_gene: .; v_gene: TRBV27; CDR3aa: CASSLNRVRAEAFF; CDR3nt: TGTGCCAGCAGTTTAAACAGGGTGAGGGCTGAAGCTTTCTTT
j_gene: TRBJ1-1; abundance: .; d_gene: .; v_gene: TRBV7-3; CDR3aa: CASSLAGGETEAFF; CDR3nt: TGTGCCAGCAGCTTAGCGGGGGGAGAAACTGAAGCTTTCTTT
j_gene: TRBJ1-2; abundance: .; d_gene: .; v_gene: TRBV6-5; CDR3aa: CASSPPGFLNGYTF; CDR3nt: TGTGCCAGCAGCCCTCCCGGGTTCCTGAATGGCTACACCTTC
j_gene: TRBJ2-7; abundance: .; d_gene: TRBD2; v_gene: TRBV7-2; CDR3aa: CASSQLADYEQYF; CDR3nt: TGTGCCAGCAGCCAACTAGCGGACTACGAGCAGTACTTC
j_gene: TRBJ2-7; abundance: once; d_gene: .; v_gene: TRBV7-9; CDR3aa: CASSSGWSEQYF; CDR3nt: TGTGCCAGCAGCTCTGGGTGGTCCGAGCAGTACTTC
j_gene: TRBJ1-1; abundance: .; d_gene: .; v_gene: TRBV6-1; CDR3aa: CASIGFLWDTEAFF; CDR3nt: TGTGCCAGCATCGGGTTCCTTTGGGACACTGAAGCTTTCTTT
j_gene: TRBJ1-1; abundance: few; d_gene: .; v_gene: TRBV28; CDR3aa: CASSLSRNTEAFF; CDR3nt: TGTGCCAGCAGTTTGAGCCGGAACACTGAAGCTTTCTTT
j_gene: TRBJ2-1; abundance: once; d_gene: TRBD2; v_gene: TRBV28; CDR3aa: CASSTHPGTSGGVNNEQFF; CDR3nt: TGTGCCAGCAGCACCCACCCCGGGACTAGCGGGGGGGTTAACAATGAGCAGTTCTTC
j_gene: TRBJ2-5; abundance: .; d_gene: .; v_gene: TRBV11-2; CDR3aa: CASSLGGMRFQETQYF; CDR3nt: TGTGCCAGCAGCTTAGGCGGTATGAGGTTTCAAGAGACCCAGTACTTC